This TCR beta chain was recovered during a study of blood T cells in healthy people across ages. Regarding this clonotype: A clone one base away is much larger, so this may be a read error.

CDR3 length: 16 residues. Germline V gene lookup returns CDR1 SGHTA and CDR2 FQGNSA. Combining a sample-barcoded 5' primer with a J-beta primer mix, a second PCR ran for about 6 to 12 cycles. TCRdb fed the 5' RACE reads into MiXCR, producing one record per CDR3 protein. The table includes roughly 2 million distinct CDR3 sequences, less than 50% detected once. With each sample, at least 5.5 micrograms of total RNA were extracted. The V call is TRBV7-2, the J call TRBJ2-5; 12 bases are shared with TRBD2. The sample consisted of blood. The sequence was collected from a woman in her thirties or forties in good health. This CDR3 is CAGSLEGTSGSKPQYF. Here the CDR3 DNA reads TGTGCCGGCAGCTTAGAAGGGACTAGCGGGTCGAAGCCCCAGTACTTC.